The table lists the clone carrying this T cell receptor beta chain with a few counts. Its specificity is unknown. The record originates from a study of T-cell reconstitution after alpha-beta-depleted transplantation in children. Study-wide points: At around two months after transplant, the alpha-beta T cells were reportedly derived from several hundred expanded clones that came from non-depleted graft cells. T-cell numbers and diversity one year post-transplant derived largely from freshly generated T cells.

Germline lookup yields CDR1 LNHDA and CDR2 SQIVND (reference sequence). CDR3 length: 16 residues. Trimming took 1 base from V and 0 from J, leaving 10 bases between them. Unique molecular identifiers were incorporated during preparation of the TCRbeta library. One entry per CDR3 protein results from TCRdb running MiXCR on the PCR reads. The sample carries approximately 500,000 distinct CDR3 sequences, roughly 10% recorded once. The material was PBMCs, obtained before TCRalphabeta/CD19-depleted stem cell transplant. The chain joins TRBV19 to TRBJ2-1; D not resolved. This TCR came from a child aged 2-15 years with inherited bone marrow failure, due to receive a stem cell transplant. The CDR3 DNA is TGTGCCAGTAGTATAGCGGGCGGCTACTCCTACAATGAGCAGTTCTTC. Protein product: CASSIAGGYSYNEQFF.